This passage covers 22 T cell receptor beta chains from one sample sequenced in a study of blood T cell repertoires in COVID-19. TCRdb keeps only in-frame clones here, not all; method: immunoSEQ multiplex PCR. This table has 400,000 to 550,000 clones, around 88% appearing once. The sample taken for sequencing was peripheral blood. The receptors shown here come from a woman aged 30 to 39 with acute or convalescent COVID-19.

The chain recombines TRBV30 with TRBJ1-5, with D tentatively TRBD1 (6 bases). Germline V lookup: CDR1 GTSNPN, CDR2 SVGIG (reference sequence). The V gene lost 2 bases and the J gene lost 7 bases, with 12 bases spanning the gap. This CDR3 region has 13 residues. This CDR3 reads CAWSNRARQPQHF. CDR3 bases: TGTGCCTGGAGTAACAGGGCTCGGCAGCCCCAGCATTTT. Complete variable domain (other parts from reference TRBV30 and TRBJ1-5): SQTIHQWPATLVQPVGSPLSLECTVEGTSNPNLYWYRQAAGRGLQLLFYSVGIGQISSEVPQNLSASRPQDRQFILSSKKLLLSDSGFYLCAWSNRARQPQHFGDGTRLSIL.

Written as DNA, the CDR3 is TGTGCCAGCCAAACCTACTTCTATGGCTACACCTTC. Amino acid sequence: CASQTYFYGYTF. V is TRBV11-3 and J is TRBJ1-2, with no clear D. Trimming removed 8 bases from V and 4 bases from J, with 11 bases in between. The CDR3 covers 12 residues. CDR1 and CDR2 from the germline V gene are SGHNT and YENEEA.

V and J are TRBV15 and TRBJ2-1; 8 bases fit TRBD2. Germline V gene sequence: CDR1 LNHNV, CDR2 YYDKDF (reference sequence). Trimming at V came to 6 bases and at J to 2 bases, leaving 6 bases not matched to a gene. The CDR3 runs 15 residues. The CDR3 DNA sequence: TGTGCCACCAGTTCCGGGGGGGGCCCCTACAATGAGCAGTTCTTC. It is translated as CATSSGGGPYNEQFF.

The count of this clone is one. The gene calls are TRBV19 and TRBJ1-2, with D hard to call. The V end lost 4 bases, the J end lost 10 bases, and 13 bases lay between the germline ends. There are 12 residues in the CDR3. CDR1 LNHDA and CDR2 SQIVND come from the germline V gene (reference sequence). CDR3 sequence: CASSTGNLAYTF. CDR3 bases: TGTGCCAGTAGTACAGGTAATCTGGCCTACACCTTC.

This chain links TRBV7-9 with TRBJ1-6, with 9 bases that match TRBD1. V shed 5 bases, J shed 10 bases, and the junction held 9 bases outside the gene matches. Per germline, CDR1 SEHNR and CDR2 FQNEAQ (reference sequence). The CDR3 is 15 residues long. For the CDR3, the DNA is TGTGCCAGCAGCCGGACAGGGGAAGGTGGGTCACCCCTCCACTTT. This sequence encodes CASSRTGEGGSPLHF.

This chain joins TRBV12-3 or TRBV12-4 and TRBJ1-2; no reliable D call. The ends were cut back, 3 bases at V and 3 bases at J, with 8 bases in the middle. This CDR3 has 13 residues. CDR3 protein: CASSFGLYYGYTF. The CDR3 nucleotides are TGTGCCAGCAGTTTCGGACTTTACTATGGCTACACCTTC.

The chain couples TRBV5-4 to TRBJ1-4; TRBD1 might be the D (5 bases). This CDR3 has 20 amino acids. Trimming cost V 4 bases and J 0 bases, with 25 bases left between them. Germline CDR1 SGHNT, CDR2 YYREEE (reference sequence). CDR3: CASSSGTPGRGVATNEKLFF. The CDR3 nucleotides read TGTGCCAGCAGCAGCGGAACTCCGGGACGGGGGGTTGCAACTAATGAAAAACTGTTTTTT. The full variable domain, in which reference TRBV5-4 and TRBJ1-4 provide the parts outside the CDR3, is ETGVTQSPTHLIKTRGQQVTLRCSSQSGHNTVSWYQQALGQGPQFIFQYYREEENGRGNFPPRFSGLQFPNYSSELNVNALELDDSALYLCASSSGTPGRGVATNEKLFFGSGTQLSVL.

The gene calls are TRBV7-9 and TRBJ1-2, with D perhaps TRBD1 (5 bases). Trimming took 1 base from V and 7 from J, leaving 13 bases between them. Germline CDR1 is SEHNR and CDR2 is FQNEAQ (reference sequence). This CDR3 is built from 14 residues. The CDR3 is CASSLDLGRAGYTF. Written as DNA, the CDR3 is TGTGCCAGCAGCTTAGATTTGGGCAGGGCTGGCTACACCTTC.

This clone has only a few counts. The chain joins TRBV5-1 to TRBJ2-7, with 8 bases that match TRBD2. V lost 4 bases, J lost 6 bases, and 24 bases stayed unmatched. Germline CDR1 SGHRS, CDR2 YFSETQ. This CDR3 spans 19 amino acids. DNA for the CDR3: TGCGCCAGCAGCGATTCACAGGGATTGGGTAGCGGGGAAAATCTCGAGCAGTACTTC. Translating it yields CASSDSQGLGSGENLEQYF.

The chain links TRBV19 to TRBJ1-5; TRBD1 might be the D (6 bases). CDR3 length: 18 residues. CDR1 LNHDA and CDR2 SQIVND come from the germline V gene (reference sequence). The ends were cut back, 1 base at V and 0 bases at J, with 16 bases in the middle. For the CDR3, the DNA is TGTGCCAGTAGTATAGGGGTGTTGGGGGCGGTTAGCAATCAGCCCCAGCATTTT. Protein product: CASSIGVLGAVSNQPQHF.

This sequence joins TRBV6-5 and TRBJ1-5; the match to TRBD1 covers 7 bases. The ends lost 8 bases at V and 6 bases at J; junction bases unmatched: 7. The CDR3 contains 13 residues. Germline V CDR1 and CDR2: MNHEY, SVGAGI. CDR3 loop: CASRQGWFQPQHF. Here the CDR3 DNA reads TGTGCCAGCCGACAGGGATGGTTTCAGCCCCAGCATTTT.

The gene calls are TRBV4-1 and TRBJ1-2, with D perhaps TRBD1 (6 bases). This CDR3 has 15 residues. With 1 base removed from V and 4 bases from J, the gap between germline ends came to 13 bases. The germline gives CDR1 MGHRA, CDR2 YSYEKL. This CDR3 is CASSQVQGMGYGYTF. Written as DNA, the CDR3 is TGCGCCAGCAGCCAAGTCCAGGGGATGGGCTATGGCTACACCTTC.

The genes are TRBV5-1 and TRBJ1-2; 8 bases are a match to TRBD1. Per the germline V gene, CDR1 is SGHRS and CDR2 is YFSETQ. V trimming: 0 bases; J trimming: 6 bases; junction bases outside the gene matches: 13. This CDR3 is built from 17 residues. For the CDR3, the DNA is TGCGCCAGCAGCTTGGGCTCAGGGGGCGATTTCGCCCATGGCTACACCTTC. Amino acids: CASSLGSGGDFAHGYTF.

V is TRBV6-4 and J is TRBJ2-3; 7 bases agree with TRBD1. The CDR3 runs 15 residues. The J segment lost 5 bases and the V segment lost 3 bases, leaving 8 bases of the junction unmatched. Germline lookup yields CDR1 MRHNA and CDR2 SNTAGT. The CDR3 is CASSDRGGDGDTQYF. The CDR3 nucleotides read TGTGCCAGCAGTGATCGAGGGGGCGACGGAGATACGCAGTATTTT.

The rearrangement uses TRBV10-2 and TRBJ1-2; tentatively, D is TRBD1 (5 bases). The CDR3 consists of 15 residues. V was shortened by 3 bases and J by 6 bases, with 17 bases between the two germline ends. CDR1 is WSHSY and CDR2 is SAAADI in the germline V gene. The CDR3 nucleotides read TGCGCCAGCAGTGAAGGTTGGTCGGGGGTCGATGGCTACACCTTC. Its translation: CASSEGWSGVDGYTF.

This chain joins TRBV9 and TRBJ2-2, with TRBD2 matching over 12 bases. CDR1 and CDR2 from the germline V gene are SGDLS and YYNGEE. The CDR3 covers 16 residues. V was pared by 3 bases and J by 4 bases, with 4 bases of the junction left unmatched. The CDR3 nucleotides are TGTGCCAGCAGCGCACTAGCGGGGGGCCGCACCGGGGAGCTGTTTTTT. It yields the protein CASSALAGGRTGELFF.

The rearrangement links TRBV6-5 to TRBJ1-1; 8 bases match TRBD1. The CDR3 has 13 amino acids. Germline CDR1 reads MNHEY; CDR2 reads SVGAGI. With V trimmed by 6 bases and J by 6 bases, 6 bases remained unmatched. Written as DNA, the CDR3 is TGTGCCAGCAGAATTACAGGGGGATCTGAAGCTTTCTTT. Residues: CASRITGGSEAFF.

The V call is TRBV28, the J call TRBJ2-7; the match to TRBD2 covers 9 bases. This CDR3 contains 16 residues. Germline assignment: CDR1 MDHEN and CDR2 SYDVKM. J gave up 2 bases and V 3 bases, and 8 bases lay outside the gene matches. The chain's CDR3 is CASSLLGSGGTYEQYF. CDR3 nucleotides: TGTGCCAGCAGTTTGCTCGGTAGCGGGGGCACCTACGAGCAGTACTTC.

The genes are TRBV11-2 and TRBJ2-3; D uncertain. V lost 4 bases, J lost 6 bases, and 5 bases lay in between. Germline-derived CDR1 and CDR2 are SGHAT and FQNNGV. The CDR3 extends over 11 amino acids. The CDR3 is CASSSFDTQYF. DNA for the CDR3: TGTGCCAGCAGCTCTTTTGATACGCAGTATTTT. Full variable domain (remainder filled in from reference TRBV11-2 and TRBJ2-3): EAGVAQSPRYKIIEKRQSVAFWCNPISGHATLYWYQQILGQGPKLLIQFQNNGVVDDSQLPKDRFSAERLKGVDSTLKIQPAKLEDSAVYLCASSSFDTQYFGPGTRLTVL.

The J gene is TRBJ2-1, the V gene TRBV9; 11 bases line up with TRBD2. This CDR3 is built from 13 residues. Germline trimming cut 5 bases from V and 9 bases from J; bases unmatched to any gene: 4. The V gene's germline CDR1 is SGDLS and CDR2 YYNGEE. Written as DNA, the CDR3 is TGTGCCAGCAGTAGCGGGGGGGCCGGTGAGCAGTTCTTC. It translates to CASSSGGAGEQFF.

With respect to this clone: A far larger clone is one nucleotide away, so this likely arose from a read error. The chain is built from TRBV7-9 and TRBJ1-1, with 7 bases matching TRBD1. V shed 2 bases, J shed 3 bases, and the junction held 0 bases outside the gene matches. This CDR3 spans 13 amino acids. Germline V gene sequence: CDR1 SEHNR, CDR2 FQNEAQ (reference sequence). The CDR3 bases are TGTGCCAGCAGCTTAAGGGGGCACACTGAAGCTTTCTTT. The encoded protein is CASSLRGHTEAFF.

J is TRBJ1-1 and V is TRBV7-9; D might be TRBD1 (6 bases). CDR1 is SEHNR, CDR2 FQNEAQ, per germline (reference sequence). The CDR3 has 13 amino acids. Between the trimmed V and J ends, which lost 5 bases and 11 bases, there was a span of 18 bases. CDR3 sequence reads: CASSLGGGRSAFF. CDR3 DNA sequence: TGTGCCAGCAGCCTAGGGGGGGGCCGTTCGGCTTTCTTT. The variable domain in full, with the rest retrieved from reference TRBV7-9 and TRBJ1-1, is DTGVSQNPRHKITKRGQNVTFRCDPISEHNRLYWYRQTLGQGPEFLTYFQNEAQLEKSRLLSDRFSAERPKGSFSTLEIQRTEQGDSAMYLCASSLGGGRSAFFGQGTRLTVV.